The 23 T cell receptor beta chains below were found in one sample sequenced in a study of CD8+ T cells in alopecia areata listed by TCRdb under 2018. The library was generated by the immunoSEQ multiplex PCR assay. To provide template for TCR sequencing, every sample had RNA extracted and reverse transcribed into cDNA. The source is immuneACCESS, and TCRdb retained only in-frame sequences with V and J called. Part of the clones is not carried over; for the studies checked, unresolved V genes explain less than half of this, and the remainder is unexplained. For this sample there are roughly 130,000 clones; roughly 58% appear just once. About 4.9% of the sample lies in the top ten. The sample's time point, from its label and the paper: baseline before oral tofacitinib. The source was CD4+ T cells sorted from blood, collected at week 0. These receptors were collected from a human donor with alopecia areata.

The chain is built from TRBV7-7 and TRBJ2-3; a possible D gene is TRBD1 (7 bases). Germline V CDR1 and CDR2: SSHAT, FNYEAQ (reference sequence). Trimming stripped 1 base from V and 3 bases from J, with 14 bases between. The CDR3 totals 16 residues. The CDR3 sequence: CASSLGGRTGTDTQYF. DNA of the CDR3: TGTGCCAGCAGCTTAGGGGGGAGGACAGGAACAGATACGCAGTATTTT.

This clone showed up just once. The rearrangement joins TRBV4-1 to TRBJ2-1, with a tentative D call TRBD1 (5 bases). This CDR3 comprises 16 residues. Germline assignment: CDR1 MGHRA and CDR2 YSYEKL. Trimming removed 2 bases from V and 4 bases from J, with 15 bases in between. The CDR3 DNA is TGCGCCAGCAGCCAAAGTTTAGTAGACAGTTACAATGAGCAGTTCTTC. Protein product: CASSQSLVDSYNEQFF.

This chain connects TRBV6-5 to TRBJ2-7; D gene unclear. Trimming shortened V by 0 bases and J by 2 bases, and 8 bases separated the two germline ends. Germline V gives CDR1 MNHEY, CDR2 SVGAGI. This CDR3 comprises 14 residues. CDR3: CASSYSNPPYEQYF. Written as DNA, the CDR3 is TGTGCCAGCAGTTACTCGAATCCACCCTACGAGCAGTACTTC.

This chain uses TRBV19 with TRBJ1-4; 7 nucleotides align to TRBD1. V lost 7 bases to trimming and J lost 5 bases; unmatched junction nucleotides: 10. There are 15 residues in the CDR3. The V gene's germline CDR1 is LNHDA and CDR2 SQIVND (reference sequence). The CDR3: CASTRGTASNEKLFF. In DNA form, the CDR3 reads TGTGCCAGTACCCGAGGGACAGCTTCGAATGAAAAACTGTTTTTT. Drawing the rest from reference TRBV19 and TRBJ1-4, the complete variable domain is DGGITQSPKYLFRKEGQNVTLSCEQNLNHDAMYWYRQDPGQGLRLIYYSQIVNDFQKGDIAEGYSVSREKKESFPLTVTSAQKNPTAFYLCASTRGTASNEKLFFGSGTQLSVL.

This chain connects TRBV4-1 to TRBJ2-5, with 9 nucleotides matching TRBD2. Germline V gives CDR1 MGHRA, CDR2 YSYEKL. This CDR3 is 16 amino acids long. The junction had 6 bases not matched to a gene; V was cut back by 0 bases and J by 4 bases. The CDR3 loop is CASSQDAAGGLETQYF. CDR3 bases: TGCGCCAGCAGCCAAGACGCCGCGGGGGGGCTAGAGACCCAGTACTTC.

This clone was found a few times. CDR3 in DNA: TGTGCCAGCAGCATAGGAGCGCGGGAGACCCAGTACTTC. Amino acid sequence: CASSIGARETQYF. The chain recombines TRBV7-3 with TRBJ2-5; no clear D gene. Germline V gene data show CDR1 as SGHTA and CDR2 as FQGTGA. The CDR3 is made up of 13 amino acids. V was pared by 5 bases and J by 5 bases, with 12 bases between.

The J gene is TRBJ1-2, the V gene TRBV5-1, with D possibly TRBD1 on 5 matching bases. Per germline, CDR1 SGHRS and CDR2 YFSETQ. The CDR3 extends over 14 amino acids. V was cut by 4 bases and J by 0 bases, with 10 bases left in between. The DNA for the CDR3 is TGCGCCAGCAGCCCGGGGACGGCTAACTATGGCTACACCTTC. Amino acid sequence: CASSPGTANYGYTF.

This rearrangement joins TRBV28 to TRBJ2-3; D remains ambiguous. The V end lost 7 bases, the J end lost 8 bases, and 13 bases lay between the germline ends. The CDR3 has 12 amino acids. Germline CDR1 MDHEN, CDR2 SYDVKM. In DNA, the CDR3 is TGTGCCAGCACTTCGGGCAGAACTACGCAGTATTTT. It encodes CASTSGRTTQYF.

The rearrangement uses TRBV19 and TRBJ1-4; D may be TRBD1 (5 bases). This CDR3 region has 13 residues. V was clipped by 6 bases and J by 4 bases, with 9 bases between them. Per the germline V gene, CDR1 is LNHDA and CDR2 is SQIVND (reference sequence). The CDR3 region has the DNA TGTGCCAGTAGCAGGGTGCGTAATGAAAAACTGTTTTTT. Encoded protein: CASSRVRNEKLFF. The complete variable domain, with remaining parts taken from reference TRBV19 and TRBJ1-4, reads DGGITQSPKYLFRKEGQNVTLSCEQNLNHDAMYWYRQDPGQGLRLIYYSQIVNDFQKGDIAEGYSVSREKKESFPLTVTSAQKNPTAFYLCASSRVRNEKLFFGSGTQLSVL.

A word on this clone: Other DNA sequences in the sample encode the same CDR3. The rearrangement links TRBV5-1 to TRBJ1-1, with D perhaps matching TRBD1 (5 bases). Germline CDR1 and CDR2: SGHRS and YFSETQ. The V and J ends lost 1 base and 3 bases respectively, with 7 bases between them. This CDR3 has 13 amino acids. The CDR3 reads CASSLQGDTEAFF. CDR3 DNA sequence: TGCGCCAGCAGCTTGCAAGGGGACACTGAAGCTTTCTTT.

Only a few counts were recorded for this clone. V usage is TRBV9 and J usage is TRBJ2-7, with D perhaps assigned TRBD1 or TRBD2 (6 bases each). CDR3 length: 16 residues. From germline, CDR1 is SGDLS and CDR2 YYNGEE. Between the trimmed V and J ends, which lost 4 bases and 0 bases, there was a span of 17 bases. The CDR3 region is CASSPRGDGSSYEQYF. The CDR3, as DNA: TGTGCCAGCAGCCCGAGGGGGGACGGGAGCTCCTACGAGCAGTACTTC.

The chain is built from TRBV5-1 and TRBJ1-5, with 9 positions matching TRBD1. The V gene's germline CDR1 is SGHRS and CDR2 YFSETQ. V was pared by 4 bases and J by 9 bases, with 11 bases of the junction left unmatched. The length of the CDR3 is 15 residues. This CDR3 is CASSPTTGQGMPQHF. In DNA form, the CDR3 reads TGCGCCAGCAGCCCCACCACGGGACAGGGTATGCCCCAGCATTTT.

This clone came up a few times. The CDR3: CATSRSGRATHEKLFF. The CDR3 DNA reads as TGTGCCACCAGCAGATCCGGACGAGCCACGCATGAAAAACTGTTTTTT. This rearrangement joins TRBV15 to TRBJ1-4, with D unresolved. The length of the CDR3 is 16 residues. CDR1 and CDR2 from the germline V gene are LNHNV and YYDKDF (reference sequence). With 2 bases removed from V and 6 bases from J, the gap between germline ends came to 16 bases.

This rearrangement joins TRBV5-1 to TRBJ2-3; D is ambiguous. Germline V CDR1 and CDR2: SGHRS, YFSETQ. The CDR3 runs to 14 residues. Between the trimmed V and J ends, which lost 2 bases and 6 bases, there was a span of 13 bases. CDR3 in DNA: TGCGCCAGCAGCTTTCCAGGCCGGTCGGATACGCAGTATTTT. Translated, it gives CASSFPGRSDTQYF. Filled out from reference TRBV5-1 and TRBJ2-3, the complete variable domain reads KAGVTQTPRYLIKTRGQQVTLSCSPISGHRSVSWYQQTPGQGLQFLFEYFSETQRNKGNFPGRFSGRQFSNSRSEMNVSTLELGDSALYLCASSFPGRSDTQYFGPGTRLTVL.

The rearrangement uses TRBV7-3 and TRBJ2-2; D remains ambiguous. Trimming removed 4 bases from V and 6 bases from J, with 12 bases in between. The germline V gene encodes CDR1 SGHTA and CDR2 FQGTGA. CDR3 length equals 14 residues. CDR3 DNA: TGTGCCAGCAGCTCCGGATCGTATGCCGGGGAGCTGTTTTTT. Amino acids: CASSSGSYAGELFF.

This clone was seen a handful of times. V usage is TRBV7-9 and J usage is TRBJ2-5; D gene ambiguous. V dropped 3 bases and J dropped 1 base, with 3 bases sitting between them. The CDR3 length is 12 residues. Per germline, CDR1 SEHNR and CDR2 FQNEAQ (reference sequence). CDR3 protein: CASSLVQETQYF. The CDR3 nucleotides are TGTGCCAGCAGCTTGGTCCAAGAGACCCAGTACTTC.

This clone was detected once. CDR3 residues: CASSSETSGLSSYNEQFF. The CDR3 coding sequence is TGTGCCAGCAGCTCCGAGACTAGCGGGCTTAGCTCCTACAATGAGCAGTTCTTC. The chain couples TRBV5-5 to TRBJ2-1; TRBD2 matches 10 bases. After removal of 3 bases from V and 0 bases from J, the junction contained 9 bases not matched to a gene. CDR1 is SGHKS and CDR2 is YYEKEE in the germline V gene (reference sequence). This CDR3 spans 18 amino acids.

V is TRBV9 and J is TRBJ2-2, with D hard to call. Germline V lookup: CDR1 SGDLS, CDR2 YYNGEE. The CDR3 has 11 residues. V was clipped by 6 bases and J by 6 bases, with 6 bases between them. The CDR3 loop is CASTGPGELFF. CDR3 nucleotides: TGTGCCAGCACGGGTCCCGGGGAGCTGTTTTTT.

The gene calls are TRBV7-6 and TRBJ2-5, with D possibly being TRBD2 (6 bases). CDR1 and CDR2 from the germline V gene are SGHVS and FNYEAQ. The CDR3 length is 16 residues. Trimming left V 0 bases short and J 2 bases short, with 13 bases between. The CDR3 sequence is CASSLAGEVSQETQYF. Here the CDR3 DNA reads TGTGCCAGCAGCTTAGCAGGGGAGGTTTCACAAGAGACCCAGTACTTC. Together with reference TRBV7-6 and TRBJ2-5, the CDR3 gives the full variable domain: GAGVSQSPRYKVTKRGQDVALRCDPISGHVSLYWYRQALGQGPEFLTYFNYEAQQDKSGLPNDRFSAERPEGSISTLTIQRTEQRDSAMYRCASSLAGEVSQETQYFGPGTRLLVL.

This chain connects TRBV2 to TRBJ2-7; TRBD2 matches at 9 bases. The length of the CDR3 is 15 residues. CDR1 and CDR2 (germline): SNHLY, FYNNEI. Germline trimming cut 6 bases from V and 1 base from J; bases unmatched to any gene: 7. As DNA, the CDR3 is TGTGCCAGCAGGGGGTCCCTAGCGGGATCCTACGAGCAGTACTTC. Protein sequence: CASRGSLAGSYEQYF.

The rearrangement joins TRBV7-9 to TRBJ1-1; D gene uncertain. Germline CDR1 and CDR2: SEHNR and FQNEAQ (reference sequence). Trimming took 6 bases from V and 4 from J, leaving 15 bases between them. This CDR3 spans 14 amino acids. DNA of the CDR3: TGTGCCAGCAGTCCATTGGGCCAATTCACTGAAGCTTTCTTT. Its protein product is CASSPLGQFTEAFF.

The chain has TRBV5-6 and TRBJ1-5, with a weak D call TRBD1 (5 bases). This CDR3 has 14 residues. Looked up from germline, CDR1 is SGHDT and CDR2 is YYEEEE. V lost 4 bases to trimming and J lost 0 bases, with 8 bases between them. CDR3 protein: CASSVTASNQPQHF. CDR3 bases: TGTGCCAGCAGCGTGACAGCTAGCAATCAGCCCCAGCATTTT.

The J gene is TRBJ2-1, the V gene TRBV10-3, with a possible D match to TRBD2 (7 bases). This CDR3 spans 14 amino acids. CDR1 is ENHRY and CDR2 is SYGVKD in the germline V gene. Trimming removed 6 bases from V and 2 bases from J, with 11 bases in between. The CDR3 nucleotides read TGTGCCATCAGCCGGGGGGCCGCCTACAATGAGCAGTTCTTC. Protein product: CAISRGAAYNEQFF.